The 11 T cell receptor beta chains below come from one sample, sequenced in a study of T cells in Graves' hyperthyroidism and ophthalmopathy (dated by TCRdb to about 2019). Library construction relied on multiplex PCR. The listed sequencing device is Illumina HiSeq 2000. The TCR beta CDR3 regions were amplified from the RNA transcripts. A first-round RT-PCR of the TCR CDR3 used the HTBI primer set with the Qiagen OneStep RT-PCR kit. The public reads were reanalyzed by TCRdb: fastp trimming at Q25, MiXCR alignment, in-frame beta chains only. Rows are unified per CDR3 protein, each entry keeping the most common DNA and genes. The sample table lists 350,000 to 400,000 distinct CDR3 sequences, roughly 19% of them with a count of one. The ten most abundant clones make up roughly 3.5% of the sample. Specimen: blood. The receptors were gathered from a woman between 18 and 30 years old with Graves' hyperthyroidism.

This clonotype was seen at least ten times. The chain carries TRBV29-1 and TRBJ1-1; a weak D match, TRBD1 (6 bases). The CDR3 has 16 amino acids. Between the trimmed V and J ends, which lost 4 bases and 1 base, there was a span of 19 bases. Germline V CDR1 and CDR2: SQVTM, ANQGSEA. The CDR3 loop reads CSVVKLTRTENTEAFF. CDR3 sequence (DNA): TGCAGCGTTGTGAAGTTAACCCGGACAGAGAACACTGAAGCTTTCTTT.

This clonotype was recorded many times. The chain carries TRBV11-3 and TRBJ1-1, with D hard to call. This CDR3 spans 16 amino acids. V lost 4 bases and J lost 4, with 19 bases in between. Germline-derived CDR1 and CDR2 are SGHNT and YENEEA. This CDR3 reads CASSSITARRGTEAFF. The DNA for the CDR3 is TGTGCCAGCAGCTCGATCACCGCCAGGCGGGGCACTGAAGCTTTCTTT.

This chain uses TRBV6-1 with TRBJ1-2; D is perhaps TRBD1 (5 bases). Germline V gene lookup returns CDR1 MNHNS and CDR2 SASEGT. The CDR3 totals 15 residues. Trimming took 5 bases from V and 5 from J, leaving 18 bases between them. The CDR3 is CASSISGDSLYGYTF. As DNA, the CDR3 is TGTGCCAGCAGTATATCCGGAGACAGCCTTTATGGCTACACCTTC.

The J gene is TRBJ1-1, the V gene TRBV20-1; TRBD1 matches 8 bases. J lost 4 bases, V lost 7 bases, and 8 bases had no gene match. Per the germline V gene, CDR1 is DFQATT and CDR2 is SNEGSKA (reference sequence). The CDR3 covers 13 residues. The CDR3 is CSVSRGPTTEAFF. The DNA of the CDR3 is TGCAGTGTTTCCAGGGGGCCTACCACTGAAGCTTTCTTT.

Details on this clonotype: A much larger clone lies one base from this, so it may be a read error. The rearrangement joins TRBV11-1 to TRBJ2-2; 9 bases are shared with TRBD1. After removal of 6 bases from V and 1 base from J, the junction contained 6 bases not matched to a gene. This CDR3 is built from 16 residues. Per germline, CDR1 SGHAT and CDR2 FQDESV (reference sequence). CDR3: CASSRDREKNTGELFF. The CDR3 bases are TGTGCCAGCAGTCGGGACAGGGAGAAGAACACCGGGGAGCTGTTTTTT.

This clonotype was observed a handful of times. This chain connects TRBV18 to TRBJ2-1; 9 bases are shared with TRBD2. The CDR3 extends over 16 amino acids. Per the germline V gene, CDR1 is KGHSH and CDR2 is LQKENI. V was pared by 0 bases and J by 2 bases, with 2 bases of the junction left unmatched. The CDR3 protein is CASSPPGGGAYNEQFF. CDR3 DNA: TGTGCCAGCTCACCACCCGGCGGGGGGGCCTACAATGAGCAGTTCTTC.

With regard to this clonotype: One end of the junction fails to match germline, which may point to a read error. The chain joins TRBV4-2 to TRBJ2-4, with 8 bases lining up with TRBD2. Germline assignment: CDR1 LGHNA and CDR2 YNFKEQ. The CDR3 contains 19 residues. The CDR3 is CPSSQDPASGQQAKNIQYF. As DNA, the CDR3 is TGTCCCAGCAGCCAAGATCCCGCTAGCGGGCAACAAGCCAAAAACATTCAGTACTTC.

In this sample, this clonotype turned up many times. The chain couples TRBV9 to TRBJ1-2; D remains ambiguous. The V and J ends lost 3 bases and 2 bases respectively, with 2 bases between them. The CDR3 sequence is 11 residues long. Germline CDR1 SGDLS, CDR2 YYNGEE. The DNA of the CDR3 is TGTGCCAGCAGCGCGAACTATGGCTACACCTTC. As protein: CASSANYGYTF.

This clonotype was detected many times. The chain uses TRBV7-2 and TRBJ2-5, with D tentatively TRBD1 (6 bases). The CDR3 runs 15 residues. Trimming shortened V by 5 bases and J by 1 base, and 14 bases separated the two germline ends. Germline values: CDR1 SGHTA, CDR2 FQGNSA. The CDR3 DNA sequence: TGTGCCAGCAGCGAGACAGGCTCCTTCCAAGAGACCCAGTACTTC. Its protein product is CASSETGSFQETQYF.

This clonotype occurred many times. In DNA, the CDR3 is TGTGCCAGCAGCCAACATCGCGGGGGATATTGGACCGGGGAGCTGTTTTTT. This translates into CASSQHRGGYWTGELFF. The V and J genes are TRBV4-2 and TRBJ2-2; TRBD2 matches at 7 bases. Trimming took 2 bases from V and 5 from J; bases not matched to a gene: 11. The CDR3 is 17 residues long. Germline loops: CDR1 LGHNA, CDR2 YNFKEQ.

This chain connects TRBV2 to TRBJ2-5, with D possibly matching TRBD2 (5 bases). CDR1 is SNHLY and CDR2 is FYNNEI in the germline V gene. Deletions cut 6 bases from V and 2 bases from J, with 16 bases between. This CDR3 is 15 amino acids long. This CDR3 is CASSSSLTGQETQYF. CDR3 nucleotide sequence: TGTGCCAGCAGCTCCTCTTTGACGGGACAAGAGACCCAGTACTTC.